The text below deals with one T cell receptor (beta chain). These data originate in a study of blood T cell repertoires in COVID-19. Study background: The United States, Italy and Spain supplied acute and convalescent COVID-19 samples.

Some clones are missing from TCRdb's copy, which holds only in-frame ones; the method was immunoSEQ multiplex PCR. Of roughly 53,000 clones listed, approximately 84% were seen once; the top ten hold 11% to 15%. Germline CDR1 and CDR2: SGHAT and FQNNGV. The CDR3 runs 16 residues. J lost 6 bases, V lost 3 bases, and 12 bases had no gene match. J is TRBJ1-1 and V is TRBV11-2; 8 positions match TRBD1. Sequenced: peripheral blood. This TCR was sampled from a human donor in a cohort sampled during active COVID-19. CDR3 nucleotides: TGTGCCAGCAGCTTGGGGCCCGACAGGGGAAGTGCTGAAGCTTTCTTT. Amino acids: CASSLGPDRGSAEAFF.